This record concerns one T cell receptor (beta chain) sequence. The data originate from a study of blood T cell repertoires in COVID-19. On the study more broadly: Sources were T cells, B-cell-depleted T cells, or PBMCs; the material itself was cDNA or gDNA.

Method: immunoSEQ multiplex PCR; TCRdb's copy keeps in-frame clones and lacks some. The sample records 150,000 to 200,000 clones, about 88% being singletons. The source of this sequence is a man younger than 35 who had recovered from COVID-19. Sequenced input: peripheral blood.

CDR3 sequence: CASSLDREGYTF. CDR3 in DNA: TGTGCCAGCAGCTTGGACCGGGAGGGCTACACCTTC. This chain joins TRBV5-4 and TRBJ1-2; D is unclear. The CDR3 contains 12 residues. From germline, CDR1 is SGHNT and CDR2 YYREEE (reference sequence). Trimming removed 0 bases at V and 8 bases at J, with 8 bases between.